What follows is one TCR beta chain and its context. Its antigen remains unidentified. None of the donors, who were healthy HIV-negative adults, had recently had acute infections or vaccinations. The data were taken from a study of shared clonotypes between healthy human individuals. Only in-frame clones appear in the TCRdb table, and some are missing; sequencing was by immunoSEQ multiplex PCR. The profile shows some 1.5 million clones, around 97% of them singletons. Findings of the study overall: Blood alone was sampled, and tissue repertoires likely differ.

The CDR3 is made up of 17 amino acids. CDR1 and CDR2 from the germline V gene are LNHNV and YYDKDF (reference sequence). V lost 0 bases and J lost 4, with 18 bases in between. This TCR was recovered from a man between 25 and 39 years old in good health. Material: naive CD4+ T cells sorted from blood. Indicated subset: CD45RA+ positively selected. The chain combines TRBV15 with TRBJ2-5, with D perhaps TRBD1 or TRBD2 (5 bases each). The CDR3 nucleotides are TGTGCCACCAGCAGAGAGAGGGGTTACTCCAGTGGAGAGACCCAGTACTTC. As protein: CATSRERGYSSGETQYF.